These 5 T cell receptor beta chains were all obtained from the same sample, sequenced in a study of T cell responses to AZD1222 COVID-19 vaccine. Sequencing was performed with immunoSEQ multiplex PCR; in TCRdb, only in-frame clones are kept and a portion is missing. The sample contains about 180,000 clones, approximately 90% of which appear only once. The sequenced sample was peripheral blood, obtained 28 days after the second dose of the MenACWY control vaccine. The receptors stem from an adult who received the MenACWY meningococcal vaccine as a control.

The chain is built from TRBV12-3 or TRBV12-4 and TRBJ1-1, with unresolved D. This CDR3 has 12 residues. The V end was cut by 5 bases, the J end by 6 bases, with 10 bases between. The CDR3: CASSPARSEAFF. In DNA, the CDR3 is TGTGCCAGCAGTCCCGCCCGGTCTGAAGCTTTCTTT.

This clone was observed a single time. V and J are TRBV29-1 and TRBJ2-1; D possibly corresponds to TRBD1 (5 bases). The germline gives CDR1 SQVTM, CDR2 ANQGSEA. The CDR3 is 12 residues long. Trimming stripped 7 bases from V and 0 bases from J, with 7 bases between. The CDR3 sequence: CSGDSSYNEQFF. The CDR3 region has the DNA TGCAGCGGAGACAGCTCCTACAATGAGCAGTTCTTC.

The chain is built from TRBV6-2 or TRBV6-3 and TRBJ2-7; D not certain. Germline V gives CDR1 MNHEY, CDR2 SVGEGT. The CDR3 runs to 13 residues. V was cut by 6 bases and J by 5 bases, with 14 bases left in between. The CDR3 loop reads CASSPDSPHEQYF. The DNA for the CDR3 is TGTGCCAGCAGCCCCGATTCCCCCCACGAGCAGTACTTC.

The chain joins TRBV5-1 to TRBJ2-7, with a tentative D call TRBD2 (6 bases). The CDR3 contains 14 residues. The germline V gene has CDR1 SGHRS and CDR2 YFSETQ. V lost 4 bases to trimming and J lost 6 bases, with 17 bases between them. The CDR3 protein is CASSPPEGRLEQYF. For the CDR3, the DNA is TGCGCCAGCAGCCCCCCAGAAGGGAGGCTCGAGCAGTACTTC.

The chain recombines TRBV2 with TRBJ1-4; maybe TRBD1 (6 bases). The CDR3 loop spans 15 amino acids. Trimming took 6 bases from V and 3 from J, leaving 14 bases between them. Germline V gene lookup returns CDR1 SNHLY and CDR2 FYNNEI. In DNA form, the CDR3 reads TGTGCCAGCAGCGAACAGGGTACGGCTAATGAAAAACTGTTTTTT. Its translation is CASSEQGTANEKLFF.